The present T cell receptor (beta chain) was sequenced within a study of breast tumors, draining lymph nodes, adjacent tissues. Notes on the study in general: Data only fit, rather than demonstrated, lymph node origin of most tumor T cells. Tumors had less TCR diversity than lymph nodes, more than nontumor tissue. Luminal-like breast cancer showed significantly higher tumor–nontumor repertoire similarity than basal-like. Most tumor T cells seemingly derive from lymph node, then expand in tumor.

TCRdb independently ran MiXCR on the multiplex PCR reads; one entry per CDR3 protein. The table lists 140,000 to 150,000 distinct CDR3 sequences, less than 35% of them singletons. Germline CDR1 GTSNPN, CDR2 SVGIG (reference sequence). The CDR3 totals 15 residues. The junction had 8 bases not matched to a gene; V was cut back by 4 bases and J by 4 bases. Comment on this clonotype: Its antigen is unidentified. This clone may be a read error of a much larger clone one base away.

The lymph nodes were axillary draining lymph nodes from breast cancer patients. Material: axillary lymph node tissue. The chain combines TRBV30 with TRBJ2-2; 8 positions match TRBD1. This TCR was recovered from a female donor with breast cancer. Some clones in this sample may be carry-over from other donors' samples. In DNA form, the CDR3 reads TGTGCCTGGACCGGGCGGACAGGGACCACCGGGGAGCTGTTTTTT. Translating gives CAWTGRTGTTGELFF.